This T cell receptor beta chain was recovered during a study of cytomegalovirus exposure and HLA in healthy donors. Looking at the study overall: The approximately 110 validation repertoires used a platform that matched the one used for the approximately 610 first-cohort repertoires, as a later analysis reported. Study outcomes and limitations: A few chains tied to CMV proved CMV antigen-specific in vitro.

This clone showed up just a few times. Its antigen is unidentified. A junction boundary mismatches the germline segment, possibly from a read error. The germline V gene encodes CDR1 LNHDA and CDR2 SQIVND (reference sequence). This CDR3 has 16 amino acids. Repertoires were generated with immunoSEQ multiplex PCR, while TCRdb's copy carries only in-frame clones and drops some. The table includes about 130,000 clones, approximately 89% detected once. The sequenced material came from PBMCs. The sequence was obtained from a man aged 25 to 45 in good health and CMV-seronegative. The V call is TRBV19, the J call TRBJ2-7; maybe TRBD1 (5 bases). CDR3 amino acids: CASSPRIGAISHEQYF. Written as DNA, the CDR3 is TGTGCCAGTAGTCCTCGCATAGGGGCGATCTCCCACGAGCAGTACTTC.